The 6 T cell receptor beta chains below all came from one sample that was sequenced in a study of cytomegalovirus exposure and HLA in healthy donors (dated by TCRdb to 2016 to 2017). Receptors were amplified or captured by the immunoSEQ multiplex PCR assay. This immuneACCESS table, as held by TCRdb, lists in-frame sequences with V and J called but not all clones. Of the missing ones, under half trace to an unresolved V gene in checked studies; the others have no known cause. Within this sample are some 130,000 clones, with roughly 90% of them counted one time only. The ten largest clonotypes hold roughly 6% of the sample. Sequenced material: PBMCs. The receptor set was obtained from a woman younger than 30 in good health and CMV-seropositive.

This chain links TRBV5-1 with TRBJ1-1; a possible D gene is TRBD1 (5 bases). V lost 5 bases and J 4 bases, leaving 12 bases between the germline ends. The CDR3 covers 13 residues. In germline, CDR1 is SGHRS, CDR2 YFSETQ. The CDR3 region has the DNA TGCGCCAGCAGTCAGACAGAGACCACTGAAGCTTTCTTT. Amino acids: CASSQTETTEAFF.

The chain couples TRBV19 to TRBJ1-2; TRBD1 might be the D (5 bases). Germline CDR1 and CDR2: LNHDA and SQIVND (reference sequence). This CDR3 comprises 14 residues. V lost 8 bases and J lost 8, with 21 bases in between. The CDR3 nucleotides read TGTGCCAGTTTCCTAGATGGGGCCCAGATGGGCTACACCTTC. Amino acids: CASFLDGAQMGYTF. The whole variable domain, remainder taken from reference TRBV19 and TRBJ1-2, is DGGITQSPKYLFRKEGQNVTLSCEQNLNHDAMYWYRQDPGQGLRLIYYSQIVNDFQKGDIAEGYSVSREKKESFPLTVTSAQKNPTAFYLCASFLDGAQMGYTFGSGTRLTVV.

V is TRBV7-9 and J is TRBJ1-4; TRBD1 is a possible D gene (6 bases). This CDR3 has 14 amino acids. Trimming removed 3 bases from V and 6 bases from J, with 11 bases in between. Germline V lookup: CDR1 SEHNR, CDR2 FQNEAQ (reference sequence). CDR3 in amino acids: CASSLRGRHEKLFF. The CDR3 DNA sequence: TGTGCCAGCAGCTTGCGGGGGCGGCATGAAAAACTGTTTTTT.

The chain employs TRBV5-4 and TRBJ2-1; 12 bases fit TRBD2. V dropped 2 bases and J dropped 7; count of bases not matched to a gene: 4. CDR1 SGHNT and CDR2 YYREEE come from the germline V gene (reference sequence). The CDR3 length is 15 residues. The CDR3 is CASSFEGTSGNEQFF. CDR3 in DNA: TGTGCCAGCAGCTTCGAAGGGACTAGCGGGAATGAGCAGTTCTTC.

CDR3 in DNA: TGTGCCTGGAGTCGGGGAAACACCATATATTTT. The encoded protein is CAWSRGNTIYF. This sequence joins TRBV30 and TRBJ1-3; no clear D. From germline, CDR1 is GTSNPN and CDR2 SVGIG (reference sequence). The CDR3 has 11 residues. The V and J ends lost 2 bases and 4 bases respectively, with 3 bases between them.

This clone came up many times. The V gene is TRBV20-1, the J gene TRBJ2-5; maybe TRBD2 (8 bases). Trimming pared 5 bases from V and 9 bases from J, leaving 13 bases between. CDR3 length: 11 residues. The germline CDR1 and CDR2 sequences are DFQATT and SNEGSKA (reference sequence). The CDR3 sequence: CSAGTAGAQYF. The CDR3 region has the DNA TGCAGTGCTGGGACAGCGGGGGCCCAGTACTTC.